This is a list of T cell receptor beta chains from one sample in a study of a mutant IDH1 vaccine in newly diagnosed glioma. The assay was immunoSEQ multiplex PCR, and TCRdb's table has in-frame clones only and misses some. This table has approximately 84,000 clones, approximately 78% appearing once. What these receptors recognize is not known. Here the sequenced sample was PBMCs, taken from a glioma patient whose treatment included an IDH1 peptide vaccine. Receptors originate from a man in his forties with glioma. The CDR3 runs from the conserved cysteine through the conserved F or W. The D gene is left open where the match is weak. A row's size may be missing; if present it is once, few, many or a size class.

V gene	D gene	clone size	J gene	CDR3 DNA	CDR3 protein
TRBV4-3	TRBD2	-	TRBJ2-1	TGCGCCAGCAGCCAAGAAATGGGACTAGCCAGCTCCTACAATGAGCAGTTCTTC	CASSQEMGLASSYNEQFF
TRBV7-3	-	few	TRBJ2-7	TGTGCCAGCAGCTTAACGACTACCAGCGAGCAGTACTTC	CASSLTTTSEQYF
TRBV27	-	-	TRBJ2-4	TGTGCCAGCAGTTTAGGTACTAGACATTCGCACATTCAGTACTTC	CASSLGTRHSHIQYF
TRBV5-6	-	-	TRBJ2-5	TGTGCCAGCAGCTTGGGTATTAGTGGAACAGGGCCGGAGACCCAGTACTTC	CASSLGISGTGPETQYF
TRBV7-2	-	-	TRBJ2-7	TGTGCCAGCAGCTTAGTTGGGCCGGGCGAGCAGTACTTC	CASSLVGPGEQYF
TRBV6-1	-	-	TRBJ1-2	TGTGCCAGCAGTGAATACAGCTTTAACTATGGCTACACCTTC	CASSEYSFNYGYTF
TRBV7-9	-	-	TRBJ1-6	TGTGCCAGCAGCTTAGGCGGGGGAAATTCACCCCTCCACTTT	CASSLGGGNSPLHF
TRBV5-5	-	-	TRBJ2-5	TGTGCCAGCAGCCCGACCGGACCGGAGACCCAGTACTTC	CASSPTGPETQYF
TRBV19	-	-	TRBJ2-7	TGTGCCAGTAGTATAGATTTGGGAAAGGGACTCCAGTACTTC	CASSIDLGKGLQYF
TRBV11-2	TRBD1	-	TRBJ1-2	TGTGCCAGCAGCTCTCCCCGGACAGGCGCCTATGGCTACACCTTC	CASSSPRTGAYGYTF
TRBV9	-	-	TRBJ2-1	TGTGCCAGCAGCGTAGTACCCTACAATGAGCAGTTCTTC	CASSVVPYNEQFF
TRBV30	-	-	TRBJ2-1	TGTGCCTGGGAGTCGGGACGATGGAATGAGCAGTTCTTC	CAWESGRWNEQFF